This entry lists 25 T cell receptor beta chains sequenced from one sample in a study of T cell repertoires in cytomegalovirus infection. MiXCR was run by TCRdb on the reads, yielding one entry per CDR3 protein. The sample lists roughly 81,000 distinct CDR3 sequences, about 4% occurring once. The sample taken for sequencing was PBMCs. These receptors were obtained from a human donor in good health (CMV status not recorded). Some clones in this sample may be carry-over from other donors' samples.

This clonotype has a count of ten or more. This chain links TRBV4-3 with TRBJ1-6; D may be TRBD1 (6 bases). Germline V gene sequence: CDR1 LGHNA, CDR2 YSLEER. The CDR3 is 15 amino acids. Trimming shortened V by 3 bases and J by 6 bases, and 12 bases separated the two germline ends. For the CDR3, the DNA is TGCGCCAGCAGCCAGGGGGGGCCGGGTAATTCACCCCTCCACTTT. Translation gives CASSQGGPGNSPLHF.

This clonotype was seen many times. The genes are TRBV11-2 and TRBJ2-2, with 8 bases identical to TRBD1. V trimming: 5 bases; J trimming: 1 base; junction bases outside the gene matches: 3. CDR1 and CDR2 from the germline V gene are SGHAT and FQNNGV. The CDR3 contains 15 residues. DNA for the CDR3: TGTGCCAGCAGCCGAGGACAGGGGAACACCGGGGAGCTGTTTTTT. Translated, it gives CASSRGQGNTGELFF.

This clonotype was observed many times. The chain couples TRBV19 to TRBJ2-5; tentatively, D is TRBD2 (6 bases). Trimming cost V 2 bases and J 5 bases, with 21 bases left between them. The CDR3 spans 17 residues. Germline V gives CDR1 LNHDA, CDR2 SQIVND (reference sequence). CDR3 nucleotides: TGTGCCAGTAGTATACGCGGGGTCGGGCAGCATCGGGAGACCCAGTACTTC. Its translation: CASSIRGVGQHRETQYF. The full variable domain, rest sourced from reference TRBV19 and TRBJ2-5, is DGGITQSPKYLFRKEGQNVTLSCEQNLNHDAMYWYRQDPGQGLRLIYYSQIVNDFQKGDIAEGYSVSREKKESFPLTVTSAQKNPTAFYLCASSIRGVGQHRETQYFGPGTRLLVL.

This clonotype has a count of ten or more. The chain couples TRBV20-1 to TRBJ2-5, with D unclear. The CDR3 is 13 residues long. Germline V gene sequence: CDR1 DFQATT, CDR2 SNEGSKA (reference sequence). V gave up 6 bases and J gave up 3 bases, with 14 bases separating them. The CDR3, as DNA: TGCAGTGCCCCGGACCGAAGAAAAGAGACCCAGTACTTC. It codes for CSAPDRRKETQYF.

This clonotype was recorded at least ten times. The rearrangement links TRBV11-2 to TRBJ2-1, with D tentatively TRBD2 (7 bases). CDR3 length: 18 residues. The V end was cut by 3 bases, the J end by 8 bases, with 26 bases between. Germline-derived CDR1 and CDR2 are SGHAT and FQNNGV. CDR3 protein: CASSFDPLVGGLSHEQFF. DNA for the CDR3: TGTGCCAGCAGCTTTGACCCGCTAGTGGGGGGGCTTTCACATGAGCAGTTCTTC.

This clonotype was observed many times. This chain connects TRBV27 to TRBJ1-6, with 11 bases that match TRBD1. This CDR3 comprises 17 residues. With 6 bases clipped from V and 0 bases from J, the junction kept 4 bases outside the gene matches. Germline V gives CDR1 MNHEY, CDR2 SMNVEV (reference sequence). The CDR3 DNA sequence: TGTGCCAGCAGCCGGGACAGGGGGAGCTCCTATAATTCACCCCTCCACTTT. Translated: CASSRDRGSSYNSPLHF.

This clonotype appeared many times. This chain links TRBV6-2 or TRBV6-3 with TRBJ2-2; either TRBD1 or TRBD2 may supply D (5 bases each). The CDR3 totals 17 residues. Germline V gives CDR1 MNHEY, CDR2 SVGEGT. The ends were cut back, 6 bases at V and 4 bases at J, with 21 bases in the middle. The DNA for the CDR3 is TGTGCCAGCAGCCGACCGGGACCCCCTAGGAGCACCGGGGAGCTGTTTTTT. Its protein product is CASSRPGPPRSTGELFF.

This clonotype was counted at least ten times. V gene TRBV27 combines with J gene TRBJ1-1; D gene ambiguous. The V gene's germline CDR1 is MNHEY and CDR2 SMNVEV (reference sequence). V lost 6 bases and J 2 bases, leaving 13 bases between the germline ends. CDR3 length: 14 amino acids. For the CDR3, the DNA is TGTGCCAGCAGGCGCGGGAGAGGAAACACTGAAGCTTTCTTT. Its translation is CASRRGRGNTEAFF.

This clonotype has at least ten counts. The gene calls are TRBV4-3 and TRBJ1-1; D unclear. Germline lookup yields CDR1 LGHNA and CDR2 YSLEER. This CDR3 comprises 13 residues. V was cut by 0 bases and J by 4 bases, with 6 bases left in between. The CDR3 DNA reads TGCGCCAGCAGCCAAGATGCTAGCACTGAAGCTTTCTTT. Translated, it gives CASSQDASTEAFF.

This clonotype was picked up many times. The chain links TRBV7-9 to TRBJ2-1; D may be TRBD2 (6 bases). The CDR3 covers 16 residues. The V gene's germline CDR1 is SEHNR and CDR2 FQNEAQ (reference sequence). Trimming pared 2 bases from V and 5 bases from J, leaving 16 bases between. As DNA, the CDR3 is TGTGCCAGCAGCTTATCACTGGCGGGGACCGACAATGAGCAGTTCTTC. It yields the protein CASSLSLAGTDNEQFF.

This clonotype was counted at least ten times. This chain uses TRBV20-1 with TRBJ1-2; 7 bases map to TRBD1. The CDR3 extends over 16 amino acids. Germline V gene lookup returns CDR1 DFQATT and CDR2 SNEGSKA (reference sequence). The J segment lost 4 bases and the V segment lost 3 bases, leaving 14 bases of the junction unmatched. The CDR3 nucleotides are TGCAGTGCTAGCGTTCAACCGGGACAGAATTTCTATGGCTACACCTTC. Translating gives CSASVQPGQNFYGYTF.

In its sample, this clonotype was seen many times. The chain employs TRBV6-2 or TRBV6-3 and TRBJ2-3; 7 positions match TRBD1. This CDR3 has 15 residues. CDR1 MNHEY and CDR2 SVGEGT come from the germline V gene. V was clipped by 8 bases and J by 1 base; unmatched bases: 9. This CDR3 reads CASCRGGRGTDTQYF. The CDR3 nucleotides are TGTGCCAGCTGTCGAGGGGGCCGAGGCACAGATACGCAGTATTTT.

This clonotype was picked up many times. The chain has TRBV7-8 and TRBJ1-5; D is possibly TRBD1 (5 bases). Germline V gene lookup returns CDR1 SGHVS and CDR2 FQNEAQ. Trimming pared 5 bases from V and 7 bases from J, leaving 18 bases between. The CDR3 spans 15 residues. The CDR3 DNA reads as TGTGCCAGCAGCCCCTTAGGGGTCCGGGGACAGCCCCAGCATTTT. Translating gives CASSPLGVRGQPQHF.

This clonotype was seen ten or more times. The chain couples TRBV7-9 to TRBJ1-2; possibly TRBD1 for D (5 bases). The CDR3 runs 16 residues. V was clipped by 4 bases and J by 4 bases, with 19 bases between them. The germline gives CDR1 SEHNR, CDR2 FQNEAQ (reference sequence). In DNA form, the CDR3 reads TGTGCCAGCAGCTCAACCCGAGGGGTCGCTTCCTATGGCTACACCTTC. The encoded protein is CASSSTRGVASYGYTF.

In this sample, this clonotype turned up many times. The chain has TRBV15 and TRBJ1-5; D may be TRBD1 (5 bases). With 0 bases removed from V and 7 bases from J, the gap between germline ends came to 16 bases. The CDR3 covers 16 residues. Germline CDR1 is LNHNV and CDR2 is YYDKDF (reference sequence). The CDR3 region is CATSRDGVGQGQPQHF. The CDR3 nucleotides are TGTGCCACCAGCAGAGATGGGGTGGGTCAGGGACAGCCCCAGCATTTT.

This clonotype has ten or more counts. The CDR3 DNA is TGCGCCAGCTCCGGGACTCCGGAACTCAATGAGCAGTTCTTC. Translating it yields CASSGTPELNEQFF. This chain links TRBV5-1 with TRBJ2-1, with D maybe TRBD2 (6 bases). The length of the CDR3 is 14 residues. Germline CDR1 reads SGHRS; CDR2 reads YFSETQ. Trimming stripped 7 bases from V and 6 bases from J, with 17 bases between. Together with reference TRBV5-1 and TRBJ2-1, the CDR3 gives the full variable domain: KAGVTQTPRYLIKTRGQQVTLSCSPISGHRSVSWYQQTPGQGLQFLFEYFSETQRNKGNFPGRFSGRQFSNSRSEMNVSTLELGDSALYLCASSGTPELNEQFFGPGTRLTVL.

This clonotype was seen repeatedly, ten times or more. The gene calls are TRBV15 and TRBJ1-2; TRBD1 might be the D (5 bases). The germline CDR1 and CDR2 sequences are LNHNV and YYDKDF (reference sequence). V lost 0 bases and J 5 bases, leaving 7 bases between the germline ends. The CDR3 length is 13 residues. The DNA of the CDR3 is TGTGCCACCAGCAGAGACAGGGTGTATGGCTACACCTTC. Translated: CATSRDRVYGYTF.

This clonotype showed up many times. The rearrangement joins TRBV7-3 to TRBJ2-3; D gene ambiguous. Germline CDR1 is SGHTA and CDR2 is FQGTGA. The CDR3 consists of 14 residues. V gave up 5 bases and J gave up 2 bases, with 11 bases separating them. The CDR3 nucleotides read TGTGCCAGCAGCCCTAGGTTACACACAGATACGCAGTATTTT. Translating gives CASSPRLHTDTQYF.

This clonotype was counted ten times or more. This rearrangement joins TRBV7-9 to TRBJ2-5; 9 nucleotides line up with TRBD1. J gave up 1 base and V 5 bases, and 11 bases lay outside the gene matches. Germline-derived CDR1 and CDR2 are SEHNR and FQNEAQ (reference sequence). This CDR3 has 17 residues. The CDR3 loop is CASSIGVGQGAQETQYF. CDR3 sequence (DNA): TGTGCCAGCAGCATTGGTGTGGGACAGGGTGCCCAAGAGACCCAGTACTTC.

This clonotype was recorded many times. The rearrangement links TRBV7-2 to TRBJ2-3, with D uncertain. Germline CDR1 SGHTA, CDR2 FQGNSA. The CDR3 totals 15 residues. Trimming shortened V by 1 base and J by 2 bases, and 10 bases separated the two germline ends. The CDR3 protein is CASSLGGPVTDTQYF. Written as DNA, the CDR3 is TGTGCCAGCAGCTTAGGCGGACCGGTCACAGATACGCAGTATTTT. Full variable domain (remainder filled in from reference TRBV7-2 and TRBJ2-3): GAGVSQSPSNKVTEKGKDVELRCDPISGHTALYWYRQSLGQGLEFLIYFQGNSAPDKSGLPSDRFSAERTGGSVSTLTIQRTQQEDSAVYLCASSLGGPVTDTQYFGPGTRLTVL.

This clonotype was counted at least ten times. The chain joins TRBV29-1 to TRBJ1-1; D ambiguous. The V gene's germline CDR1 is SQVTM and CDR2 ANQGSEA. CDR3 size: 13 residues. Between the trimmed V and J ends, which lost 7 bases and 0 bases, there was a span of 12 bases. CDR3 sequence reads: CSGRTGMNTEAFF. Here the CDR3 DNA reads TGCAGCGGCAGGACGGGAATGAACACTGAAGCTTTCTTT. The whole variable domain, filled in from reference TRBV29-1 and TRBJ1-1, reads SAVISQKPSRDICQRGTSLTIQCQVDSQVTMMFWYRQQPGQSLTLIATANQGSEATYESGFVIDKFPISRPNLTFSTLTVSNMSPEDSSIYLCSGRTGMNTEAFFGQGTRLTVV.

In this sample, this clonotype turned up many times. This rearrangement joins TRBV7-6 to TRBJ2-3; TRBD1 aligns across 11 bases. This CDR3 has 15 residues. Germline V CDR1 and CDR2: SGHVS, FNYEAQ. V gave up 6 bases and J gave up 4 bases; unmatched junction bases: 6. CDR3 region: CASSSWTGGSDTQYF. CDR3 nucleotide sequence: TGTGCCAGCAGTTCCTGGACAGGGGGCTCAGATACGCAGTATTTT.

This clonotype was recorded at least ten times. The V and J genes are TRBV20-1 and TRBJ1-2; D is uncertain. V lost 7 bases, J lost 0 bases, and 18 bases lay in between. This CDR3 region has 15 residues. Germline CDR1 and CDR2: DFQATT and SNEGSKA (reference sequence). CDR3 nucleotides: TGCAGTGTATGGGAACGGTCGGGTACTAACTATGGCTACACCTTC. Residues: CSVWERSGTNYGYTF.

This clonotype was seen many times. The gene calls are TRBV7-2 and TRBJ2-5; 12 bases are shared with TRBD2. J lost 5 bases, V lost 5 bases, and 6 bases had no gene match. Germline V gene sequence: CDR1 SGHTA, CDR2 FQGNSA. The CDR3 runs 15 residues. CDR3 region: CASSPRLAGDETQYF. The CDR3 bases are TGTGCCAGCAGCCCACGACTAGCGGGGGATGAGACCCAGTACTTC.

This clonotype was seen many times. The chain employs TRBV6-2 or TRBV6-3 and TRBJ2-4; 8 bases agree with TRBD1. The germline gives CDR1 MNHEY, CDR2 SVGEGT. With V trimmed by 5 bases and J by 15 bases, 6 bases remained unmatched. The CDR3 is 11 residues long. In nucleotides, the CDR3 is TGTGCCAGCAGTCAAGGACAGGGCGCGTACTTC. This codes for CASSQGQGAYF.